This T cell receptor beta chain was recorded in a study of cytomegalovirus exposure and HLA in healthy donors. Study-level information: The 100 to 150 validation repertoires used the same platform as the 666 first-cohort repertoires, a later analysis reported.

The V and J ends lost 0 bases and 6 bases respectively, with 7 bases between them. This CDR3 comprises 13 residues. CDR1 and CDR2 from the germline V gene are SGDLS and YYNGEE. Study findings and constraints: Subsequent analysis showed first-cohort TCR clusters tending to co-occur in 120 validation repertoires.

Profiled with immunoSEQ multiplex PCR; TCRdb holds only in-frame clones, not every one. The data contain about 110,000 clones, approximately 94% of them singletons. This clone was recorded only once. The antigen is undetermined. The gene calls are TRBV9 and TRBJ2-1; tentatively, D is TRBD2 (5 bases). This sequence originates from a young woman in good health and CMV-seronegative. The sample comprised PBMCs. The CDR3 DNA reads as TGTGCCAGCAGCGTAGTTGCGGGCAATGAGCAGTTCTTC. This translates into CASSVVAGNEQFF.